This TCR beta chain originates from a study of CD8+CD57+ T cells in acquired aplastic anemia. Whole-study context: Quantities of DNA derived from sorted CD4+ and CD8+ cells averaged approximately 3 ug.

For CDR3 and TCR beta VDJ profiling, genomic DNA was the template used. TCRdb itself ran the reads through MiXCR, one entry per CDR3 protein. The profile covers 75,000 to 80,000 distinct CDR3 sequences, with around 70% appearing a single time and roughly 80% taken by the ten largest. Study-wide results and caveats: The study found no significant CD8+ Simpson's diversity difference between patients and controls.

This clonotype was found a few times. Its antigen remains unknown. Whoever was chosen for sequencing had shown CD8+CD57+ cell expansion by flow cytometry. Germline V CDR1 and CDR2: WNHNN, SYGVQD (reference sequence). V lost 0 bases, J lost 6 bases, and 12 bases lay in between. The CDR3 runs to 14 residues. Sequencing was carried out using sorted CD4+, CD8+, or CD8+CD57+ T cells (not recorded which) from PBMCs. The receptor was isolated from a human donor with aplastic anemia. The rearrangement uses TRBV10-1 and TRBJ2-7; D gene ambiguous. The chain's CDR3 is CASSESGRLAEQYF. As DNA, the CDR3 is TGCGCCAGCAGTGAGTCAGGCAGGTTGGCCGAGCAGTACTTC.